The T cell receptor (beta chain) described here comes from a study of T cells in Graves' hyperthyroidism and ophthalmopathy. At the level of the study: Peripheral blood was acquired at first diagnosis, ahead of any therapy whatsoever.

The V gene lost 6 bases and the J gene lost 0 bases, with 14 bases spanning the gap. Germline V gives CDR1 LGHNA, CDR2 YNFKEQ. The CDR3 runs 16 residues. General study points: Ophthalmopathy cases were set apart from stable hyperthyroidism by a 13 V-J model.

From RNA transcripts, TCR beta CDR3 regions were amplified. Initially, a first-round RT-PCR of the TCR CDR3 employed the HTBI primer set. Each CDR3 protein gets one entry after TCRdb re-called the multiplex PCR reads with MiXCR. The table has 690,000 or so distinct CDR3 sequences, around 20% seen once. Comments on this clonotype: What it binds is unknown.

Patients were excluded for uncontrolled infection, other autoimmune disease, pregnancy or lactation. The TCR comes from a woman in her forties or fifties with Graves' hyperthyroidism that later progressed to Graves' ophthalmopathy. This sequence joins TRBV4-2 and TRBJ2-2; weak D call: TRBD1 (6 bases). Sequencing was performed on blood. CDR3 loop: CASRPNDRTNTGELFF. In DNA form, the CDR3 reads TGTGCCAGCAGACCTAACGACAGGACGAACACCGGGGAGCTGTTTTTT.